This T cell receptor beta chain was sequenced during a study of tumor-infiltrating lymphocytes in primary liver carcinoma. General study points: Tumor-adjacent and tumor-blood pairs shared less of their repertoires than tumor region pairs shared.

The junction had 3 bases not matched to a gene; V was cut back by 7 bases and J by 1 base. CDR1 and CDR2 from the germline V gene are SQVTM and ANQGSEA. The length of the CDR3 is 12 residues. This clonotype showed up many times. The antigen is not known. They got blood RNA out of unsorted whole blood and also pulled out germline DNA. The authors made TCR beta cDNA from around 500 ng total RNA with a constant-region primer. Three nested multiplex PCR rounds, a slightly modified ARM-PCR method, built the TCR beta libraries. With TRBV1-TRBV30 forward primers and a C-beta reverse primer, the first two PCR rounds were run for around 10 cycles each. Using its own MiXCR run on the multiplex PCR reads, TCRdb lists one record per CDR3 protein. The sample includes almost 200,000 distinct CDR3 sequences, less than 75% of them seen just once.

V and J are TRBV29-1 and TRBJ1-2; 7 nucleotides align to TRBD1. The sequence was obtained from a woman aged 60 to 75 with primary liver carcinoma and hepatitis B virus infection. Sequencing was carried out using peripheral blood. The CDR3 loop reads CSGGDSNYGYTF. The CDR3 nucleotides read TGCAGCGGGGGGGACAGTAACTATGGCTACACCTTC.